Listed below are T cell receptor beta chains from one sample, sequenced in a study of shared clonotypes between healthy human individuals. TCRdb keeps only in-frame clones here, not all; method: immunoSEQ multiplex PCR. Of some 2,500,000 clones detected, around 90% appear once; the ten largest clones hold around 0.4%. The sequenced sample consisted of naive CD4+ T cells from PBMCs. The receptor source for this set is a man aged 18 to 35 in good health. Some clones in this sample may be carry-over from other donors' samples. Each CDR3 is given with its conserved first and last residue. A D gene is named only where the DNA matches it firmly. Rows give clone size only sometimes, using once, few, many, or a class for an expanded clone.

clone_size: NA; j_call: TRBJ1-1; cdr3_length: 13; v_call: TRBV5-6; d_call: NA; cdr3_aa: CASSLVRDTEAFF; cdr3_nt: TGTGCCAGCAGCTTGGTGAGGGACACTGAAGCTTTCTTT
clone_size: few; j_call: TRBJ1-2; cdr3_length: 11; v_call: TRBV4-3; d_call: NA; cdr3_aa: CASSQGHGYTF; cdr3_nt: TGCGCCAGCAGCCAAGGTCATGGCTACACCTTC
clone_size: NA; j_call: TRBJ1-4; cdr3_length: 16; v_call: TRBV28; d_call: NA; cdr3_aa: CASSLGGTALNEKLFF; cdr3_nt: TGTGCCAGCAGTTTAGGCGGTACGGCCCTCAATGAAAAACTGTTTTTT
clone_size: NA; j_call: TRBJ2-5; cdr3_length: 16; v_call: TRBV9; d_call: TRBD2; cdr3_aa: CASSVGGLAGGETQYF; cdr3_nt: TGTGCCAGCAGCGTAGGTGGGTTAGCGGGTGGTGAGACCCAGTACTTC
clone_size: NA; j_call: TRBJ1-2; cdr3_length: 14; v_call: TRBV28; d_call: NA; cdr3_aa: CASSPSGRQYGYTF; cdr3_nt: TGTGCCAGCAGTCCATCGGGACGTCAGTATGGCTACACCTTC
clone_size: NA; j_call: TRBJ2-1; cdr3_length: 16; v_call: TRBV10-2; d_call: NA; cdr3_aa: CASKEGLLSSYNEQFF; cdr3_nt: TGCGCCAGCAAAGAGGGCCTTTTGAGCTCCTACAATGAGCAGTTCTTC
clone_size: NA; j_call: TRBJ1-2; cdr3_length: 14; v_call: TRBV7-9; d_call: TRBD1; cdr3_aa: CASSFEDRVGGYTF; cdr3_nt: TGTGCCAGCAGCTTTGAGGACAGGGTGGGTGGCTACACCTTC
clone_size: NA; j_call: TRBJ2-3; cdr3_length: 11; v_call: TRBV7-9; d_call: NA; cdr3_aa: CASSPTDTQYF; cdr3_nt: TGTGCCAGCAGCCCGACAGATACGCAGTATTTT
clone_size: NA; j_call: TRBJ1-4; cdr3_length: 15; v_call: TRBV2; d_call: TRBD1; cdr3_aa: CASSSDRTTNEKLFF; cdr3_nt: TGTGCCAGCAGCTCGGACAGGACAACTAATGAAAAACTGTTTTTT
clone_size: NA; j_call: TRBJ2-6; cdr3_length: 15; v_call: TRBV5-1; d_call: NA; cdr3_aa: CASSLGGTGANVLTF; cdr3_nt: TGCGCCAGCAGCTTGGGAGGGACCGGGGCCAACGTCCTGACTTTC
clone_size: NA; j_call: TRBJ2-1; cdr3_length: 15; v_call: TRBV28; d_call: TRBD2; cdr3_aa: CASSSKGGAYNEQFF; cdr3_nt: TGTGCCAGCAGCTCGAAGGGAGGGGCCTACAATGAGCAGTTCTTC